The 27 T cell receptor beta chains in this list originate from one sample, sequenced in a study of tissue T cells after allogeneic stem cell transplantation. Clones were read by immunoSEQ multiplex PCR, and TCRdb kept only the in-frame ones, dropping some. Seen here are under 9,000 clones, roughly a third observed once, and the top ten hold approximately 5%. Described time point: mouse harvest day 14 after allogeneic transplant. Tail vein injection delivered 10^7 T-cell-depleted bone marrow cells and 10^6 splenic CD5+ T cells. The sample comprised skin. These receptors were taken from a female BALB/c mouse given C57BL/6 T cells with graft-versus-host disease after an allogeneic hematopoietic cell transplant.

In the case of this clone: Gene names and germline match the mouse. The sequenced fragment ends 1 residue before the CDR3 boundary, so the rest is inferred from the germline J gene. V usage is TRBV23 and J usage is TRBJ2-7; the table calls TRBD1, which could not be checked here. Germline V gene sequence: CDR1 KGHTA, CDR2 FQNQQP. The CDR3 consists of 12 residues. The CDR3 DNA, read in part, is TGCTCCAGCAGTCGTCGACAGTATGAACAGTAC. Amino acid sequence: CSSSRRQYEQY. The CDR3 as a whole reads CSSSRRQYEQYF.

By proportion, this clone is medium-sized. Mouse names are used for the genes. The read finishes 1 residue shy of the CDR3 end, and the germline J gene is used to complete it. The gene calls are TRBV23 and TRBJ2-4; TRBD2, the table's D call, was not compared with the DNA. Germline values: CDR1 KGHTA, CDR2 FQNQQP. The CDR3 has 13 amino acids. The CDR3 bases that were read are TGCTCCAGCAGTCAATCCAGCTGGAACACCTTGTAC. Translated: CSSSQSSWNTLY. The whole CDR3 region reads CSSSQSSWNTLYF.

A remark on this clone: Germline and genes here are mouse. The read stops 1 residue short of the end of the CDR3; the missing end is completed from the germline J gene. The chain employs TRBV23 and TRBJ1-4. The CDR3 totals 15 residues. Germline V lookup: CDR1 KGHTA, CDR2 FQNQQP. The CDR3 reads CSSSQGTVSNERLFF. The DNA read from the CDR3 is TGCTCCAGCAGTCAAGGGACGGTTTCCAACGAAAGATTATTT.

In the case of this clone: Gene names and germline refer to mouse. The part of the CDR3 DNA that was read is TGTGCCAGCTCTCTGCAGACAGATCAAAACACCTTGTAC. It translates to CASSLQTDQNTLY. The full CDR3 reads CASSLQTDQNTLYF. This chain links TRBV12-2 with TRBJ2-4; tentative D call: TRBD1 (5 bases). The CDR3 goes on 1 residue after the read ends, and that part is filled in from the germline J gene. CDR1 and CDR2 from the germline V gene are SGHLS and HYDKME. Trimming shortened V by 1 base and J by 2 bases, and 9 bases separated the two germline ends. The CDR3 loop spans 14 amino acids.

Remarks on this clone: Mouse names are used for the genes. The read ends 1 residue early relative to the CDR3; the germline J gene fills the gap. The V and J genes are TRBV26 and TRBJ2-4, with no clear D. This CDR3 contains 11 residues. Germline V gives CDR1 KGHPV, CDR2 FQNQEV (reference sequence). Trimming left V 7 bases short and J 5 bases short, with 7 bases between. The CDR3 loop reads CASTLGNTLYF. The covered CDR3 bases are TGTGCCAGCACCCTCGGAAACACCTTGTAC.

Within the sample, this clone is medium-sized. Gene names denote mouse genes. Read data end 1 residue before the CDR3 end; the end is taken from the germline J gene. This chain connects TRBV26 to TRBJ2-2, with 11 bases matching TRBD2. Losses at the gene ends were 6 bases for V and 3 bases for J; bases not matched to a gene: 3. This CDR3 region has 15 residues. Germline-derived CDR1 and CDR2 are KGHPV and FQNQEV (reference sequence). This chain's CDR3 is CASSPGLGDTGQLYF. The sequenced CDR3 bases are TGTGCCAGCAGCCCGGGACTGGGGGACACCGGGCAGCTCTAC.

Remarks on this clone: Germline and genes: mouse. The read terminates 1 residue before the CDR3 end, so the remaining end is supplied by the germline J gene. V and J are TRBV13-1 and TRBJ1-2; no firm D call. There are 12 residues in the CDR3. With 2 bases removed from V and 1 base from J, the gap between germline ends came to 3 bases. Germline values: CDR1 NSHNY, CDR2 SYGAGN. CDR3 sequence: CASSDRNSDYTF. Incomplete CDR3 DNA: TGTGCCAGCAGTGACAGAAACTCCGACTACACC.

As to this clone: The genes and germline here are from mouse. The read ends 1 residue shy of where the CDR3 ends; the end is completed using the germline J gene. This chain uses TRBV3 with TRBJ2-1, with TRBD2 matching over 11 bases. CDR1 is SNHLY and CDR2 is FYNGKV in the germline V gene (reference sequence). V was pared by 5 bases and J by 6 bases, with 3 bases of the junction left unmatched. The CDR3 length is 14 residues. The CDR3 spells CASSGTGGSAEQFF. The sequenced part of the CDR3 DNA is TGTGCCAGCAGCGGGACTGGGGGATCTGCTGAGCAGTTC.

Points on this clone: Each gene name is a mouse one. The CDR3 extends 1 residue past the end of the read, so its final part is completed from the germline J gene. J is TRBJ2-7 and V is TRBV3; 11 nucleotides line up with TRBD2. Germline-derived CDR1 and CDR2 are SNHLY and FYNGKV (reference sequence). This CDR3 comprises 14 residues. The V segment lost 1 base and the J segment 6 bases; nucleotides outside the gene matches: 2. This CDR3 reads CASSLVLGGLEQYF. The DNA read from the CDR3 is TGTGCCAGCAGCTTAGTACTGGGGGGGCTTGAACAGTAC.

Notes on this clone: Mouse gene names and germline throughout. Read sequence stops 1 residue before the CDR3 end, and the germline J gene provides the missing end. This chain connects TRBV12-2 to TRBJ1-2; no clear D. This CDR3 is built from 13 residues. Germline loops: CDR1 SGHLS, CDR2 HYDKME. Trimming pared 0 bases from V and 3 bases from J, leaving 7 bases between. The CDR3 bases that were read are TGTGCCAGCTCTCTCGCTGCAGACTCCGACTACACC. It is translated as CASSLAADSDYT. The CDR3 in its entirety is CASSLAADSDYTF.

This clone was seen more than once but under ten times. The genes are named according to mouse. CDR3 DNA, as far as it was read: TGTGCCAGCAGTCTCTACTGGGGGTCCTATGAACAGTAC. It translates to CASSLYWGSYEQY. From start to end, the CDR3 is CASSLYWGSYEQYF. The V and J genes are TRBV26 and TRBJ2-7; TRBD2 matches 8 bases. The CDR3 end is not reached by the read, which stops 1 residue before it; the germline J gene fills it in. This CDR3 has 14 residues. The V segment lost 3 bases and the J segment 1 base; nucleotides outside the gene matches: 2. Germline V CDR1 and CDR2: KGHPV, FQNQEV (reference sequence).

This clone was picked up a small number of times. The genes and germline here are from mouse. The read terminates 1 residue ahead of where the CDR3 ends, so the germline J gene completes it. The chain links TRBV3 to TRBJ2-1, with TRBD2 matching over 12 bases. The CDR3 extends over 14 amino acids. The junction had 3 bases not matched to a gene; V was cut back by 3 bases and J by 9 bases. The V gene's germline CDR1 is SNHLY and CDR2 FYNGKV (reference sequence). The CDR3: CASSLGLGGGEQFF. CDR3 bases read: TGTGCCAGCAGCTTGGGACTGGGGGGAGGTGAGCAGTTC. The entire variable domain, with the rest obtained from reference TRBV3 and TRBJ2-1, is as follows: GPKVLQIPSHQIIDMGQMVTLNCDPVSNHLYFYWYKQILGQQMEFLVNFYNGKVMEKSKLFKDQFSVERPDGSYFTLKIQPTALEDSAVYFCASSLGLGGGEQFFGPGTRLTVL.

Note on this clone: Gene names refer to mouse genes. The CDR3 is cut off 1 residue early in the read; its end comes from the germline J gene. The chain employs TRBV16 and TRBJ1-5; the match to TRBD1 covers 9 bases. V shed 5 bases, J shed 4 bases, and the junction held 6 bases outside the gene matches. Looked up from germline, CDR1 is SGHSA and CDR2 is FRNQAP. CDR3 length equals 15 residues. The CDR3 sequence is CASSASGTGNQAPLF. The CDR3 DNA, read in part, is TGTGCAAGCAGCGCCTCCGGGACAGGGAACCAGGCTCCGCTT.

This clone was detected a few times. Germline and genes: mouse. The read terminates 1 residue before the CDR3 end, so the remaining end is supplied by the germline J gene. The chain is built from TRBV26 and TRBJ1-4, with 9 positions matching TRBD1. V shed 2 bases, J shed 5 bases, and the junction held 3 bases outside the gene matches. The CDR3 runs 15 residues. Per germline, CDR1 KGHPV and CDR2 FQNQEV (reference sequence). Partial CDR3 DNA: TGTGCCAGCAGTCTGGGAGGACAGGGGAACGAAAGATTATTT. Protein product: CASSLGGQGNERLF. The whole CDR3 protein reads CASSLGGQGNERLFF.

A word on this clone: Genes and germline are mouse. The read ends 1 residue shy of where the CDR3 ends; the end is completed using the germline J gene. The chain is built from TRBV31 and TRBJ2-5; 9 bases line up with TRBD1. This CDR3 has 14 residues. Germline assignment: CDR1 GKSSPN and CDR2 SITVG. Losses at the gene ends were 0 bases for V and 5 bases for J; bases not matched to a gene: 3. This chain's CDR3 is CAWSLETGGDTQYF. The sequenced part of the CDR3 DNA is TGTGCCTGGAGTCTAGAGACAGGGGGAGACACCCAGTAC. Full variable domain (outside the CDR3, taken from reference TRBV31 and TRBJ2-5): AQTIHQWPVAEIKAVGSPLSLGCTIKGKSSPNLYWYWQATGGTLQQLFYSITVGQVESVVQLNLSASRPKDDQFILSTEKLLLSHSGFYLCAWSLETGGDTQYFGPGTRLLVL.

Comment on this clone: The listed genes are named as in mouse. The read halts 1 residue ahead of the CDR3 end, with the missing end drawn from the germline J gene. The chain carries TRBV26 and TRBJ2-7; D is ambiguous. CDR3 length: 14 residues. V lost 2 bases, J lost 0 bases, and 8 bases lay in between. Germline assignment: CDR1 KGHPV and CDR2 FQNQEV (reference sequence). CDR3 in amino acids: CASSLRQSSYEQYF. The sequenced part of the CDR3 DNA is TGTGCCAGCAGTCTGAGGCAGAGCTCCTATGAACAGTAC.

This clone was detected a few times. Gene and germline names: mouse. Read coverage stops 1 residue before the CDR3 terminus; the germline J gene supplies the remainder. The V call is TRBV13-1, the J call TRBJ2-3; unclear D gene. V shed 0 bases and J shed 6 bases, with 5 bases lying between them. This CDR3 has 12 amino acids. CDR1 NSHNY and CDR2 SYGAGN come from the germline V gene. The CDR3 bases that were read are TGTGCCAGCAGTGATGGGGGTGAAACGCTGTAT. Amino acids: CASSDGGETLY. The entire CDR3 protein is CASSDGGETLYF.

This clone was seen a handful of times. All gene names here are mouse names. The observed sequence ends 1 residue before the CDR3 terminus, with the missing tail filled in from the germline J gene. The rearrangement links TRBV5 to TRBJ2-7; 11 bases map to TRBD2. Germline values: CDR1 LGHNA, CDR2 YNLKQL (reference sequence). CDR3 size: 13 residues. V gave up 4 bases and J gave up 4 bases; unmatched junction bases: 0. CDR3 loop: CASSRDWGYEQYF. The CDR3 DNA, read in part, is TGTGCCAGCAGCCGGGACTGGGGGTATGAACAGTAC.

This clone was seen a few times. Mouse names are used for the genes. The read terminates 1 residue before the CDR3 end, so the remaining end is supplied by the germline J gene. The V gene is TRBV3, the J gene TRBJ1-1; no firm D call. The length of the CDR3 is 12 residues. CDR1 is SNHLY and CDR2 is FYNGKV in the germline V gene (reference sequence). V lost 1 base and J 5 bases, leaving 5 bases between the germline ends. The CDR3: CASSLGQTEVFF. CDR3 bases read: TGTGCCAGCAGCTTAGGCCAAACAGAAGTCTTC.

In this sample, this clone is medium-sized (0.01 to 0.1%). Any gene name here is a mouse gene name. Read data end 1 residue before the CDR3 end; the end is taken from the germline J gene. The sample contains more than one DNA sequence encoding this CDR3. The V and J genes are TRBV26 and TRBJ2-7, with 11 positions matching TRBD2. V trimming: 0 bases; J trimming: 4 bases; junction bases outside the gene matches: 2. Germline values: CDR1 KGHPV, CDR2 FQNQEV (reference sequence). This CDR3 spans 15 amino acids. CDR3 DNA (partial): TGTGCCAGCAGTCTGTCGGGGACTGGGGGTTATGAACAGTAC. Amino acid sequence: CASSLSGTGGYEQY. The entire CDR3 reads CASSLSGTGGYEQYF.

With regard to this clone: Gene names are the mouse ones. The read finishes 1 residue shy of the CDR3 end, and the germline J gene is used to complete it. The chain uses TRBV23 and TRBJ2-2; TRBD1 is taken as the D call from the table, unchecked against the DNA. Germline V gene lookup returns CDR1 KGHTA and CDR2 FQNQQP. CDR3 length equals 14 residues. The CDR3 spells CSSSRQENTGQLYF. CDR3 DNA (partial): TGCTCCAGCAGTCGACAGGAGAACACCGGGCAGCTCTAC.

To note about this clone: Mouse gene names and germline throughout. The sequence runs out 1 residue before the end of the CDR3; the remainder is reconstructed from the germline J gene. V usage is TRBV26 and J usage is TRBJ2-5, with 11 bases aligning to TRBD2. J lost 6 bases, V lost 5 bases, and 7 bases had no gene match. The CDR3 has 15 residues. Germline V gene data show CDR1 as KGHPV and CDR2 as FQNQEV (reference sequence). The covered CDR3 bases are TGTGCCAGCAGTTTACTGGGGGGGCGCGGGGACACCCAGTAC. Protein: CASSLLGGRGDTQY. The entire CDR3 protein reads CASSLLGGRGDTQYF.

By share, this clone ranks as medium-sized (0.01 to 0.1%). The germline and genes are mouse ones. Coverage ceases 1 residue before the CDR3 finishes, and the germline J gene fills in the end. The chain has TRBV24 and TRBJ1-4, with TRBD1 identical over 8 bases. Germline V gene sequence: CDR1 KGHTA, CDR2 FRNEEI. The CDR3 contains 14 residues. V was pared by 3 bases and J by 4 bases, with 1 base of the junction left unmatched. The sequenced CDR3 bases are TGTGCCAGCAGTCTAGGACAGGGCAACGAAAGATTATTT. Its translation is CASSLGQGNERLF. The CDR3 in full is CASSLGQGNERLFF.

In the case of this clone: Gene names are the mouse ones. Coverage ceases 1 residue before the CDR3 finishes, and the germline J gene fills in the end. J is TRBJ2-7 and V is TRBV3; possibly TRBD2 for D (6 bases). V lost 5 bases, J lost 0 bases, and 8 bases lay in between. This CDR3 is 13 amino acids long. Germline lookup yields CDR1 SNHLY and CDR2 FYNGKV (reference sequence). CDR3 region: CASSGGNSYEQYF. CDR3 DNA, as far as it was read: TGTGCCAGCAGCGGGGGGAACTCCTATGAACAGTAC.

With regard to this clone: Mouse gene names and germline throughout. The read finishes 1 residue shy of the CDR3 end, and the germline J gene is used to complete it. The rearrangement uses TRBV1 and TRBJ2-4; no clear D. The CDR3 loop spans 12 amino acids. Trimming left V 4 bases short and J 2 bases short, with 4 bases between. Germline-derived CDR1 and CDR2 are NSQYPW and LRSPGD (reference sequence). CDR3 sequence: CTCSGTQNTLYF. The part of the CDR3 DNA that was read is TGCACCTGCAGTGGGACTCAAAACACCTTGTAC.

In its sample, this clone was seen a few times. Gene names and germline match the mouse. The read terminates 1 residue before the CDR3 end, so the remaining end is supplied by the germline J gene. The genes are TRBV3 and TRBJ2-4; D call uncertain. Germline CDR1 is SNHLY and CDR2 is FYNGKV (reference sequence). The CDR3 spans 14 residues. The ends were cut back, 2 bases at V and 0 bases at J, with 6 bases in the middle. CDR3: CASSLTDSQNTLYF. The sequenced part of the CDR3 DNA is TGTGCCAGCAGCTTAACGGACAGTCAAAACACCTTGTAC.

In the case of this clone: Each gene name is a mouse one. Read data end 1 residue before the CDR3 end; the end is taken from the germline J gene. The gene calls are TRBV13-1 and TRBJ2-4; perhaps TRBD1 as D (6 bases). This CDR3 comprises 16 residues. V was cut by 2 bases and J by 0 bases, with 13 bases left in between. In germline, CDR1 is NSHNY, CDR2 SYGAGN. CDR3 DNA (partial): TGTGCCAGCAGTGACCCGGACAGAGCTAGTCAAAACACCTTGTAC. Amino acids: CASSDPDRASQNTLY. In full, the CDR3 reads CASSDPDRASQNTLYF.